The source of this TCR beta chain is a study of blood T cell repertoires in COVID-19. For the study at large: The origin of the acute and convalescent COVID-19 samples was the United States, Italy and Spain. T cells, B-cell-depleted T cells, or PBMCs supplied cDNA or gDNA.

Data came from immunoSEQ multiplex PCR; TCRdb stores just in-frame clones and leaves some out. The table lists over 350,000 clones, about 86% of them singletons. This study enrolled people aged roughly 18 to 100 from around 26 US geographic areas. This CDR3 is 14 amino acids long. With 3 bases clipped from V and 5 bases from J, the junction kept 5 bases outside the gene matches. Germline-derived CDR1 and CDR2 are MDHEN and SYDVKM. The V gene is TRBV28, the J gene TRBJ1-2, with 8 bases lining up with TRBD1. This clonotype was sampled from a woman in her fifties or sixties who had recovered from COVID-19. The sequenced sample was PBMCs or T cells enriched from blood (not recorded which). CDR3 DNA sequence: TGTGCCAGCAGTTTTGACAGGGGATGGTATGGCTACACCTTC. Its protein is CASSFDRGWYGYTF.